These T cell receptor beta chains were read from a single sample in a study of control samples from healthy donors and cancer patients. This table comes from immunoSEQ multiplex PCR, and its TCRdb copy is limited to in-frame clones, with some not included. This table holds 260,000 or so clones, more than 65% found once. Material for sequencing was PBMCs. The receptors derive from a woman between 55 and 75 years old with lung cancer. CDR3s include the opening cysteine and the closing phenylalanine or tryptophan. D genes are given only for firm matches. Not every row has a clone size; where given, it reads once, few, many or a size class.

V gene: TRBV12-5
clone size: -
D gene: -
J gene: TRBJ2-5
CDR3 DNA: TGTGCTAGTGGTTTCGTCGGGGCGGAAGGGGAGACCCAGTACTTC
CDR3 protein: CASGFVGAEGETQYF

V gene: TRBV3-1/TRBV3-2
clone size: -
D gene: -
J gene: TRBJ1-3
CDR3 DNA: TGTGCCAGCAGCCAAGGAACGGGACCGAGCTCTGGAAACACCATATATTTT
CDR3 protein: CASSQGTGPSSGNTIYF

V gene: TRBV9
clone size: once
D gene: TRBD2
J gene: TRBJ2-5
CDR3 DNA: TGTGCCAGCAGCTTATCGGGACTAGCATTAGAGACCCAGTACTTC
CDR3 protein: CASSLSGLALETQYF

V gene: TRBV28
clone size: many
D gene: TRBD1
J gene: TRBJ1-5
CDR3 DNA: TGTGCCAGCAGTTCGGGACAGGACAATCAGCCCCAGCATTTT
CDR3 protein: CASSSGQDNQPQHF

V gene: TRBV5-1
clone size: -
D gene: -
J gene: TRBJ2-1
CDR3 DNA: TGCGCCAGCAGCGTAGCCGGGGATGAGCAGTTCTTC
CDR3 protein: CASSVAGDEQFF

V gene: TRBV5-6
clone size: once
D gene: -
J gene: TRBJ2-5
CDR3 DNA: TGTGCCAGCAGGCTACGCGAGGAAACCCAGTACTTC
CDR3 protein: CASRLREETQYF

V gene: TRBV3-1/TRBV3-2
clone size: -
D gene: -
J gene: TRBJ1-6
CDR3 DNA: TGTGCCAGCAGCCGGAGTAATTCACCCCTCCACTTT
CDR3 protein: CASSRSNSPLHF

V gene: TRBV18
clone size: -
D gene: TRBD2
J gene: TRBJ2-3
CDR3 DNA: TGTGCCAGCTCCCGTATCGCCGGGGGGGCAGATACGCAGTATTTT
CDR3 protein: CASSRIAGGADTQYF

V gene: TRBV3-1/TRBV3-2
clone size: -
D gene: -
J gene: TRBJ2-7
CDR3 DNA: TGTGCCAGCAGCCAAGTTCCGGTTCCCTACGAGCAGTACTTC
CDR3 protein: CASSQVPVPYEQYF

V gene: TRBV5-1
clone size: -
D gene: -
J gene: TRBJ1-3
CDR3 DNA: TGCGCCAGCAGCTGGGACGGATCCTCTGGAAACACCATATATTTT
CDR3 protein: CASSWDGSSGNTIYF

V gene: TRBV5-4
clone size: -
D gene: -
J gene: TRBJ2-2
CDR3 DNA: TGTGCCAGCAGCTCGAACACCGGGGAGCTGTTTTTT
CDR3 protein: CASSSNTGELFF

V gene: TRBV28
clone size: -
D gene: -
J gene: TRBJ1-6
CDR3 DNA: TGTGCCATCCGGCGGATTTTGAATTCACCCCTCCACTTT
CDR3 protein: CAIRRILNSPLHF

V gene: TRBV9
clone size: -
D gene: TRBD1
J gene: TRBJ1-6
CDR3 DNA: TGTGCCAGCAGCGTAACGACAGGGAGGGATTCACCCCTCCACTTT
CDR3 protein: CASSVTTGRDSPLHF

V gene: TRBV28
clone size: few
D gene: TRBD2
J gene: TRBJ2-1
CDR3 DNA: TGTGCCAGCAGTTTCGCTAGCGGGATCGAGCAGTTCTTC
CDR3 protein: CASSFASGIEQFF

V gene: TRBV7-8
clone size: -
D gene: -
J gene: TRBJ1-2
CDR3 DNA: TGTGCCAGCAGCTTAGTTCGCGTGGGTCAGCTGAACTATGGCTACACCTTC
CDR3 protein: CASSLVRVGQLNYGYTF

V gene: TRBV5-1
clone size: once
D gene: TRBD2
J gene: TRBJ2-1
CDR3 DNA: TGCGCCAGCAGCCCCTGGACTAGCGGGAGGAGGCATGAGCAGTTCTTC
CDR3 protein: CASSPWTSGRRHEQFF

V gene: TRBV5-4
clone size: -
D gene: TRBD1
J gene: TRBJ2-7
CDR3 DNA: TGTGCCAGCAGCTTACCGGGACAGGGTCAACTCGAGCAGTACTTC
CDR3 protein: CASSLPGQGQLEQYF

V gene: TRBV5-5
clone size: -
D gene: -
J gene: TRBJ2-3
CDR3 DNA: TGTGCCAGCAGCTCTCGGGTGGATACGCAGTATTTT
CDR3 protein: CASSSRVDTQYF

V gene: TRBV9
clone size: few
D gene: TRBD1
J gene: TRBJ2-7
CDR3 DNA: TGTGCCAGCAGCGTTGGGACAGGGACGGCCTACGAGCAGTACTTC
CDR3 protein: CASSVGTGTAYEQYF

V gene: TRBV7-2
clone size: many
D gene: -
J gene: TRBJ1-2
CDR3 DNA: TGTGCCAGCAGCCTCAACAGGGTTGCTGGCTACACCTTC
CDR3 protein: CASSLNRVAGYTF

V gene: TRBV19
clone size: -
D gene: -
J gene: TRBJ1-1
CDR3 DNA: TGTGCCAGTAGTATATCGGGGGCGCGTGGCACTGAAGCTTTCTTT
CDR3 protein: CASSISGARGTEAFF

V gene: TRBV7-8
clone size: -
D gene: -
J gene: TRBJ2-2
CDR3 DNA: TGTGCCAGCAGCTTAACCGCAGGGAGCGGGGAGCTGTTTTTT
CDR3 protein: CASSLTAGSGELFF

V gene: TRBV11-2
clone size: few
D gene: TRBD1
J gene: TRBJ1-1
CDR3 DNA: TGTGCCAGCAGCCATCGACAGGGTCGGGACACTGAAGCTTTCTTT
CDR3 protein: CASSHRQGRDTEAFF

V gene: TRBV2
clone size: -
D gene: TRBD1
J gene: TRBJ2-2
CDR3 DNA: TGTGCCAGCAGGGCAGGGGGCCGGAGCGGGGAGCTGTTTTTT
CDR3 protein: CASRAGGRSGELFF

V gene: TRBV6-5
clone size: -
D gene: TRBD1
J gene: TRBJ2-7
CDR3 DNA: TGTGCCAGCAGCACTAACAGGGGACCCTACTACGAGCAGTACTTC
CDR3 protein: CASSTNRGPYYEQYF

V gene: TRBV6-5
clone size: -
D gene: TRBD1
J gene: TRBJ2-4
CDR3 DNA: TGTGCCACCCTGACAGGGAATGTTGGCATTCAGTACTTC
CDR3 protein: CATLTGNVGIQYF

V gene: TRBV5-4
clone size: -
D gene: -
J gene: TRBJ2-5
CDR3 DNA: TGTGCCAGCAGCGGAACAAGGGTGGGCGGAGAGACCCAGTACTTC
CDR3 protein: CASSGTRVGGETQYF

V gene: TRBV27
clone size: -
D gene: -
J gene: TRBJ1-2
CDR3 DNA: TGTGCCAGCGGCGAACAGGTGAACTATGGCTACACCTTC
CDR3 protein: CASGEQVNYGYTF

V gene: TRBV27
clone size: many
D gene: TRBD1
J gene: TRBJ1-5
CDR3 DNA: TGTGCCAGCAGTAAGGACAGGAATCAGCCCCAGCATTTT
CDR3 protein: CASSKDRNQPQHF